This passage covers 8 T cell receptor beta chains from one sample sequenced in a study of human T cells and chemical hapten exposure. MiXCR, run by TCRdb on the RACE reads, gives a single entry per CDR3 protein. Seen here are a few hundred thousand distinct CDR3 sequences, just under 8% observed once, and the top ten hold about 1.1%. Documented time point: pre-sensitization, week 0. Indicated treatment: therapeutic diphenylcyclopropenone sensitization with weekly scalp DPC. This specimen consisted of whole blood, obtained in connection with sensitization to the hapten diphenylcyclopropenone (DPC). These receptors were collected from a man between 18 and 35 years old with alopecia areata. Some clones in this sample may be carry-over from other donors' samples.

This clonotype appeared a few times. Here the CDR3 reads CASRVRTSGGDEQFF. The CDR3 DNA follows: TGCGCCAGCAGGGTACGGACTAGCGGGGGCGATGAGCAGTTCTTC. The chain joins TRBV5-1 to TRBJ2-1; 13 bases are a match to TRBD2. J was trimmed by 8 bases and V by 5 bases; bases with no gene match: 7. The CDR3 totals 15 residues. From germline, CDR1 is SGHRS and CDR2 YFSETQ.

This clonotype was seen more than once but under ten times. The genes are TRBV7-9 and TRBJ2-4; maybe TRBD1 (5 bases). Per the germline V gene, CDR1 is SEHNR and CDR2 is FQNEAQ (reference sequence). V was shortened by 5 bases and J by 0 bases, with 20 bases between the two germline ends. The CDR3 extends over 18 amino acids. The CDR3 DNA reads as TGTGCCAGCAGCATAGGCAGGGCCGTTCCAATAGCCAAAAACATTCAGTACTTC. It specifies CASSIGRAVPIAKNIQYF.

This clonotype was recorded a few times. The V call is TRBV6-2 or TRBV6-3, the J call TRBJ2-7, with 7 bases matching TRBD2. CDR3 length: 15 residues. CDR1 MNHEY and CDR2 SVGEGT come from the germline V gene. With 5 bases clipped from V and 4 bases from J, the junction kept 11 bases outside the gene matches. CDR3 in DNA: TGTGCCAGCAGTGGCGGGGGTGCTACCATTTACGAGCAGTACGTC. Its protein product is CASSGGGATIYEQYV.

Only a few counts were recorded for this clonotype. The rearrangement uses TRBV6-2 or TRBV6-3 and TRBJ1-2; D not certain. V gave up 6 bases and J gave up 8 bases, with 22 bases separating them. Germline V gives CDR1 MNHEY, CDR2 SVGEGT. The length of the CDR3 is 15 residues. The CDR3 reads CASSETGITARGYTF. CDR3 nucleotides: TGTGCCAGCAGCGAAACCGGGATCACGGCGAGGGGCTACACCTTC.

The chain links TRBV27 to TRBJ1-5; D remains ambiguous. This CDR3 region has 11 residues. Germline CDR1 is MNHEY and CDR2 is SMNVEV (reference sequence). V lost 7 bases and J 5 bases, leaving 6 bases between the germline ends. The CDR3 sequence: CASNSDQPQHF. The CDR3 nucleotides read TGTGCCAGCAATTCCGATCAGCCCCAGCATTTT.

This clonotype has a count of ten or more. The J gene is TRBJ1-2, the V gene TRBV7-9; D remains unclear. The CDR3 loop spans 13 amino acids. Trimming left V 5 bases short and J 10 bases short, with 17 bases between. The germline V gene has CDR1 SEHNR and CDR2 FQNEAQ (reference sequence). CDR3 amino acids: CASSPAELVYYTF. The CDR3 coding sequence is TGTGCCAGCAGCCCCGCCGAGCTGGTCTACTACACCTTC.

Ten or more counts support this clonotype. J is TRBJ1-1 and V is TRBV5-6, with D hard to call. From germline, CDR1 is SGHDT and CDR2 YYEEEE. CDR3 length: 13 residues. The ends were cut back, 0 bases at V and 7 bases at J, with 10 bases in the middle. CDR3 nucleotides: TGTGCCAGCAGCTTGGGATCAAGGTTTGAAGCTTTCTTT. As protein: CASSLGSRFEAFF.

This chain links TRBV7-2 with TRBJ1-1, with D tentatively TRBD1 (6 bases). In germline, CDR1 is SGHTA, CDR2 FQGNSA. Trimming cost V 11 bases and J 1 base, with 20 bases left between them. The CDR3 runs 15 residues. Written as DNA, the CDR3 is TGTGCCGCAAGGACGGCAGGGGCCCAGAACACTGAAGCTTTCTTT. Translating it yields CAARTAGAQNTEAFF.